This T cell receptor beta chain was sequenced in a study of early T cells in non-severe SARS-CoV-2 infection. Findings of the study overall: Private and CD4 specificities were missed by VDJdb matching, which favored anti-spike CD8 responses.

Molecules of cDNA were individually given unique molecular identifiers that were attached to them. TCRdb processed the 5' RACE reads anew with MiXCR; each CDR3 protein has one entry. The sample holds 68,000 or so distinct CDR3 sequences; about a tenth are singletons and the top ten take 6.4%. CDR1 and CDR2 from the germline V gene are SNHLY and FYNNEI. Trimming left V 4 bases short and J 4 bases short, with 8 bases between. CDR3 length equals 13 residues. This clonotype was seen a handful of times. Its antigen remains unidentified. Input material: whole blood. The origin of this receptor is an adult who was a healthcare worker with PCR-confirmed SARS-CoV-2 infection or an uninfected control (not recorded which). The chain links TRBV2 to TRBJ2-1, with D perhaps TRBD2 (5 bases). The CDR3 DNA reads TGTGCCAGCAGTGGGACTTCGTACAATGAGCAGTTCTTC. This sequence encodes CASSGTSYNEQFF.